Presented here are 25 T cell receptor beta chains from one specimen sequenced in a study of T cells in Graves' hyperthyroidism and ophthalmopathy. Using RNA transcripts as the source, TCR beta CDR3 regions were amplified. The HTBI set primed first-round TCR CDR3 RT-PCR. TCRdb ran MiXCR on the multiplex PCR reads and lists one entry per CDR3 protein. Of 610,000 or so distinct CDR3 sequences in the sample, around 42% were seen once. Sequenced input: peripheral blood or thyroid tissue (not recorded which). Receptors were obtained from a woman in her late teens or twenties with Graves' hyperthyroidism.

This clonotype was detected many times. This chain joins TRBV7-2 and TRBJ1-5; no clear D. Trimming stripped 2 bases from V and 7 bases from J, with 9 bases between. The CDR3 spans 13 residues. The V gene's germline CDR1 is SGHTA and CDR2 FQGNSA. The CDR3 is CASSLLPLQPQHF. CDR3 DNA sequence: TGTGCCAGCAGCTTATTACCTCTCCAGCCCCAGCATTTT.

In this sample, this clonotype turned up many times. The gene calls are TRBV11-1 and TRBJ1-2; D gene unclear. V lost 4 bases, J lost 3 bases, and 9 bases lay in between. The CDR3 sequence is 13 residues long. Per germline, CDR1 SGHAT and CDR2 FQDESV (reference sequence). CDR3 region: CASSSVRYYGYTF. CDR3 DNA: TGTGCCAGCAGCTCAGTTAGATACTATGGCTACACCTTC.

This clonotype has ten or more counts. This chain links TRBV6-5 with TRBJ1-1; tentative D call: TRBD1 (6 bases). The CDR3 contains 18 residues. Germline loops: CDR1 MNHEY, CDR2 SVGAGI. V was shortened by 5 bases and J by 3 bases, with 25 bases between the two germline ends. The CDR3 loop is CASSPLGQLESWDTEAFF. The CDR3 nucleotides are TGTGCCAGCAGTCCCTTAGGACAGTTAGAATCGTGGGACACTGAAGCTTTCTTT.

The J gene is TRBJ2-7, the V gene TRBV20-1; the D is unclear. The V end was cut by 6 bases, the J end by 5 bases, with 17 bases between. This CDR3 spans 13 amino acids. From germline, CDR1 is DFQATT and CDR2 SNEGSKA (reference sequence). The CDR3 sequence is CSASRYAADEQYF. DNA of the CDR3: TGCAGTGCCAGCAGGTATGCCGCGGACGAGCAGTACTTC.

The chain couples TRBV11-1 to TRBJ2-1; D gene uncertain. Germline CDR1 SGHAT, CDR2 FQDESV (reference sequence). The V end was cut by 1 base, the J end by 8 bases, with 15 bases between. This CDR3 has 15 residues. CDR3 loop: CASSLGFWGRDEQFF. CDR3 DNA: TGTGCCAGCAGCTTAGGGTTCTGGGGTAGGGATGAGCAGTTCTTC.

This clonotype has a count of ten or more. The rearrangement uses TRBV29-1 and TRBJ2-7; 8 nucleotides align to TRBD1. The CDR3 length is 12 residues. V shed 4 bases and J 7 bases; nucleotides not matched to a gene: 6. The germline V gene has CDR1 SQVTM and CDR2 ANQGSEA. The CDR3 region is CSVGTGLGEQYF. The CDR3 DNA reads TGCAGCGTTGGGACAGGGCTGGGGGAGCAGTACTTC.

This sequence joins TRBV19 and TRBJ1-2, with D tentatively TRBD1 (6 bases). The CDR3 runs 15 residues. CDR1 is LNHDA and CDR2 is SQIVND in the germline V gene (reference sequence). Between the trimmed V and J ends, which lost 3 bases and 0 bases, there was a span of 11 bases. CDR3 amino acids: CASSMGAGTNYGYTF. Written as DNA, the CDR3 is TGTGCCAGTAGTATGGGGGCCGGGACTAACTATGGCTACACCTTC.

This clonotype came up a few times. The chain has TRBV6-6 and TRBJ1-5; 7 bases align to TRBD1. CDR1 is MNHNY and CDR2 is SVGAGI in the germline V gene (reference sequence). Trimming cost V 7 bases and J 7 bases; bases outside gene matches: 10. The CDR3 has 14 amino acids. The DNA for the CDR3 is TGTGCCAGCACAGGGGGGGGGGCAGTCCAGCCCCAGCATTTT. It specifies CASTGGGAVQPQHF.

On this clonotype: A much larger clone lies a single base off, so this may be a read error. V usage is TRBV12-3 or TRBV12-4 and J usage is TRBJ1-2, with a tentative D call TRBD1 (5 bases). V lost 10 bases to trimming and J lost 5 bases, with 17 bases between them. This CDR3 has 13 amino acids. The CDR3 is CATGDGKKYGYTF. The CDR3 DNA sequence: TGTGCCACCGGGGACGGAAAAAAGTATGGCTACACCTTC.

A note on this clonotype: A read error may explain this, as a much larger clone is one base away. The gene calls are TRBV5-5 and TRBJ2-7; tentative D call: TRBD2 (6 bases). CDR1 is SGHKS, CDR2 YYEKEE, per germline (reference sequence). The CDR3 loop spans 16 amino acids. V lost 1 base and J 0 bases, leaving 14 bases between the germline ends. CDR3 region: CASSLSLYGGSYEQYF. CDR3 coding DNA: TGTGCCAGCAGCTTGTCGTTGTACGGGGGCTCCTACGAGCAGTACTTC.

The CDR3 loop reads CATSDFQREGLGNEQFF. CDR3 bases: TGTGCCACCAGTGATTTCCAGAGGGAGGGCCTTGGCAATGAGCAGTTCTTC. The J gene is TRBJ2-1, the V gene TRBV24-1, with 7 nucleotides matching TRBD2. Germline CDR1 KGHDR, CDR2 SFDVKD. The junction had 11 bases not matched to a gene; V was cut back by 1 base and J by 6 bases. There are 17 residues in the CDR3.

Concerning this clonotype: A read error may be the cause here, since a much bigger clone is one base away. The chain joins TRBV19 to TRBJ2-7; D gene unclear. The CDR3 runs 14 residues. Trimming cost V 9 bases and J 6 bases, with 21 bases left between them. Germline V gene lookup returns CDR1 LNHDA and CDR2 SQIVND (reference sequence). In DNA, the CDR3 is TGTGCCAGCAGCCATTACTCCAGGACGAGCGAGCAGTACTTC. Translated, it gives CASSHYSRTSEQYF.

V and J are TRBV5-6 and TRBJ2-7, with TRBD1 identical over 8 bases. V dropped 6 bases and J dropped 1; count of bases not matched to a gene: 3. The CDR3 has 13 residues. The V gene's germline CDR1 is SGHDT and CDR2 YYEEEE. CDR3 residues: CASTGQGSYEQYF. The CDR3 coding sequence is TGTGCCAGCACCGGACAGGGATCCTACGAGCAGTACTTC.

This clonotype was seen repeatedly, ten times or more. This sequence joins TRBV5-8 and TRBJ2-6; D is ambiguous. The CDR3 has 16 amino acids. CDR1 and CDR2 from the germline V gene are SGHTS and YDEGEE. Trimming removed 0 bases at V and 0 bases at J, with 7 bases between. The DNA for the CDR3 is TGTGCCAGCAGCTTGGGCCCGAACTCTGGGGCCAACGTCCTGACTTTC. It yields the protein CASSLGPNSGANVLTF. The full variable domain, rest sourced from reference TRBV5-8 and TRBJ2-6, is EAGVTQSPTHLIKTRGQQATLRCSPISGHTSVYWYQQALGLGLQFLLWYDEGEERNRGNFPPRFSGRQFPNYSSELNVNALELEDSALYLCASSLGPNSGANVLTFGAGSRLTVL.

This clonotype was observed at least ten times. The V call is TRBV7-9, the J call TRBJ2-6, with D possibly matching TRBD1 (6 bases). The V end was cut by 5 bases, the J end by 0 bases, with 14 bases between. This CDR3 comprises 17 residues. Germline CDR1 is SEHNR and CDR2 is FQNEAQ (reference sequence). The CDR3 region has the DNA TGTGCCAGCAGCCCAGGGACACTGAGCTCTGGGGCCAACGTCCTGACTTTC. Protein sequence: CASSPGTLSSGANVLTF.

This chain uses TRBV3-1 with TRBJ1-4; TRBD1 matches at 11 bases. This CDR3 contains 18 residues. Looked up from germline, CDR1 is LGHDT and CDR2 is YNNKEL (reference sequence). J lost 4 bases, V lost 0 bases, and 7 bases had no gene match. The CDR3 nucleotides are TGTGCCAGCAGCCAAGATCACGGGACAGGGGGACTTAATGAAAAACTGTTTTTT. Translation gives CASSQDHGTGGLNEKLFF.

This clonotype was seen more than once but under ten times. This chain joins TRBV9 and TRBJ1-2; 8 nucleotides align to TRBD1. V was clipped by 3 bases and J by 1 base; unmatched bases: 8. The V gene's germline CDR1 is SGDLS and CDR2 YYNGEE. The CDR3 consists of 16 residues. The DNA of the CDR3 is TGTGCCAGCAGCGGGGGGACAGGAGGATTTAACTATGGCTACACCTTC. Its translation: CASSGGTGGFNYGYTF.

This clonotype was seen ten or more times. This rearrangement joins TRBV20-1 to TRBJ1-1, with a tentative D call TRBD1 (6 bases). V lost 7 bases to trimming and J lost 4 bases, with 13 bases between them. CDR1 DFQATT and CDR2 SNEGSKA come from the germline V gene (reference sequence). This CDR3 contains 12 residues. The CDR3 region has the DNA TGCAGTGGGGGAGGGGGGATCACTGAAGCTTTCTTT. Its translation is CSGGGGITEAFF.

This clonotype was observed many times. The gene calls are TRBV6-5 and TRBJ2-7; D perhaps matches TRBD1 (6 bases). This CDR3 has 15 residues. V was clipped by 5 bases and J by 6 bases, with 20 bases between them. Germline V gives CDR1 MNHEY, CDR2 SVGAGI. CDR3 DNA sequence: TGTGCCAGCAGTAAAAGCGAGACAGGAGGACGCGAGCAGTACTTC. This translates into CASSKSETGGREQYF.

This sequence joins TRBV7-9 and TRBJ1-4, with 9 positions matching TRBD1. Germline CDR1 reads SEHNR; CDR2 reads FQNEAQ (reference sequence). The V and J ends lost 5 bases and 7 bases, in that order; junction bases with no gene match: 11. The CDR3 is 16 residues long. The CDR3 DNA is TGTGCCAGCAGCGCCGGACAGGGGAAGAACACTGAAAAACTGTTTTTT. Its translation is CASSAGQGKNTEKLFF.

This clonotype was detected many times. The genes are TRBV20-1 and TRBJ2-7, with 8 nucleotides matching TRBD2. The germline V gene has CDR1 DFQATT and CDR2 SNEGSKA (reference sequence). The CDR3 sequence is 15 residues long. V was clipped by 6 bases and J by 3 bases; unmatched bases: 13. In DNA form, the CDR3 reads TGCAGTGCCCTTCCCCTAGCGGGCCTGAACTACGAGCAGTACTTC. Translation gives CSALPLAGLNYEQYF.

This clonotype has at least ten counts. The chain combines TRBV19 with TRBJ2-7; D uncertain. V was clipped by 7 bases and J by 2 bases, with 18 bases between them. Germline loops: CDR1 LNHDA, CDR2 SQIVND (reference sequence). The CDR3 loop spans 15 amino acids. CDR3 DNA: TGTGCCAGTAAGATGCAACTCTCCCCCACCTACGAGCAGTACTTC. Amino acids: CASKMQLSPTYEQYF.

This clonotype was detected many times. V and J are TRBV4-1 and TRBJ2-7, with a possible D match to TRBD2 (5 bases). Trimming cost V 0 bases and J 2 bases, with 11 bases left between them. CDR3 size: 15 residues. Germline CDR1 is MGHRA and CDR2 is YSYEKL. As DNA, the CDR3 is TGCGCCAGCAGCCAAGATGTCAGCGGAACCTACGAGCAGTACTTC. This translates into CASSQDVSGTYEQYF.

V usage is TRBV29-1 and J usage is TRBJ2-3; a possible D gene is TRBD2 (6 bases). The CDR3 totals 14 residues. Germline-derived CDR1 and CDR2 are SQVTM and ANQGSEA. The chain's CDR3 is CSASRGSRTDTQYF. For the CDR3, the DNA is TGCAGTGCTAGTCGGGGGAGCCGCACAGATACGCAGTATTTT.

In its sample, this clonotype was seen a few times. V is TRBV7-8 and J is TRBJ2-1, with a tentative D call TRBD2 (6 bases). CDR1 is SGHVS and CDR2 is FQNEAQ in the germline V gene. The CDR3 covers 15 residues. Trimming cost V 7 bases and J 7 bases, with 20 bases left between them. Here the CDR3 reads CASTKLVEGRNEQFF. CDR3 bases: TGTGCCAGCACCAAGCTTGTGGAGGGAAGAAATGAGCAGTTCTTC.